This T cell receptor (beta chain) is drawn from a study of CD4+ T cells in melanoma. General study points: A reported correlation linked neoantigen-specific CD4+ T cells to CD8+, macrophage and B cell function. Neoantigen-specific CD4+ T cells in melanoma reportedly had diverse differentiation states.

This CDR3 has 15 amino acids. From germline, CDR1 is SEHNR and CDR2 FQNEAQ (reference sequence). The V gene end was trimmed by 3 bases and the J gene end by 7 bases; junction bases not matched to a gene: 8. The assay was immunoSEQ multiplex PCR, and TCRdb's table has in-frame clones only and misses some. The sample gives 13,000 or so clones, approximately 62% of which show up once; about a sixth is in the top ten. By sample fraction, this clone is medium-sized. Its antigen is unknown. V and J are TRBV7-9 and TRBJ1-1; the match to TRBD1 covers 10 bases. The clonotype comes from a human donor with melanoma. The sequenced material came from cells from a culture (not recorded whether cultured in vitro). The CDR3 DNA reads as TGTGCCAGCAGCTTTTCCGACAGGGGGCCCGTTGAAGCTTTCTTT. Translating it yields CASSFSDRGPVEAFF.